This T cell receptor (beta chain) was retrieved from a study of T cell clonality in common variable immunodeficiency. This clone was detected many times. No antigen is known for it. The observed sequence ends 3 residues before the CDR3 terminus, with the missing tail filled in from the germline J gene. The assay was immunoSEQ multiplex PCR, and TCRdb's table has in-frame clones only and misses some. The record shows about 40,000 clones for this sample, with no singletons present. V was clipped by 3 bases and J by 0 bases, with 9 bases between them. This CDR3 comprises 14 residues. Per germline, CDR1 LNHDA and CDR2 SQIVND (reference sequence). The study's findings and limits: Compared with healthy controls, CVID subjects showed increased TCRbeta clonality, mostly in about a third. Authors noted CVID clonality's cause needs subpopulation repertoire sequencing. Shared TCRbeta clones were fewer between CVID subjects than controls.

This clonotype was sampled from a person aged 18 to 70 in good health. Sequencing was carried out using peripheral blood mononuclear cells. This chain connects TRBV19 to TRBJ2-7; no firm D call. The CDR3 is CASSISLPSYEQYF. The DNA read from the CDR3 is TGTGCCAGTAGTATCTCTCTTCCCTCCTACGAG.